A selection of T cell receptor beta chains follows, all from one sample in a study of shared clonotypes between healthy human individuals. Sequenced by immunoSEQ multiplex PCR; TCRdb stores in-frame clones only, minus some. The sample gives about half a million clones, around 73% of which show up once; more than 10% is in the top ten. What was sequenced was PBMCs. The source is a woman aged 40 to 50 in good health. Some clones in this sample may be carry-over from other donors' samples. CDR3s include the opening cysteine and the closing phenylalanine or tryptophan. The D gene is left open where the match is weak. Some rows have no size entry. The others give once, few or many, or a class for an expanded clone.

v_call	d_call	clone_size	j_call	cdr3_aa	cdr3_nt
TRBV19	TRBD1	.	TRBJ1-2	CASSISRTGIYGYTF	TGTGCCAGTAGTATCTCCCGGACAGGGATATATGGCTACACCTTC
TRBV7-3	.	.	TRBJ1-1	CASSLTRGANTEAFF	TGTGCCAGCAGCTTAACCCGCGGGGCGAACACTGAAGCTTTCTTT
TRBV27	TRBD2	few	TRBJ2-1	CASSALAHTYNEQFF	TGTGCCAGCAGCGCACTAGCGCACACCTACAATGAGCAGTTCTTC
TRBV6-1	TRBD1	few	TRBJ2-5	CASSEEDRETQYF	TGTGCCAGCAGTGAAGAGGACAGGGAGACCCAGTACTTC
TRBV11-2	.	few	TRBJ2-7	CASTPNNYEQYF	TGTGCCAGCACCCCTAACAACTACGAGCAGTACTTC
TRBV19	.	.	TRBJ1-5	CASSIESATGEIQPQHF	TGTGCCAGTAGTATAGAATCGGCGACAGGCGAGATTCAGCCCCAGCATTTT
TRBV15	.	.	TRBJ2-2	CATSREHSIYTGELFF	TGTGCCACCAGCAGAGAACACTCCATATACACCGGGGAGCTGTTTTTT
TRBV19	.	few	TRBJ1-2	CASSTTANYGYTF	TGTGCCAGTAGTACGACAGCTAACTATGGCTACACCTTC
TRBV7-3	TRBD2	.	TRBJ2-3	CASSPLAGRYDTQYF	TGTGCCAGCAGCCCACTAGCGGGACGGTACGATACGCAGTATTTT
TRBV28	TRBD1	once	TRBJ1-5	CASRTWRTGGQPQHF	TGTGCCAGCAGGACCTGGCGGACAGGGGGCCAGCCCCAGCATTTT
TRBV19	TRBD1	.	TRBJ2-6	CASGQARANVLTF	TGTGCCAGCGGACAGGCAAGGGCCAACGTCCTGACTTTC
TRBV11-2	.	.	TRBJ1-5	CASSGAGNQPQHF	TGTGCCAGCAGCGGGGCGGGCAATCAGCCCCAGCATTTT
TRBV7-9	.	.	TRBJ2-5	CASSFGQQETQYF	TGTGCCAGCAGCTTCGGGCAGCAAGAGACCCAGTACTTC
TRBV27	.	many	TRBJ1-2	CASSLGYPGVYTF	TGTGCCAGCAGTTTAGGGTACCCAGGCGTCTACACCTTC
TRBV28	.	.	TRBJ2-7	CASSLRWEQYF	TGTGCCAGCAGTCTAAGATGGGAGCAGTACTTC
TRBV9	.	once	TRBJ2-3	CASSGGGGTDTQYF	TGTGCCAGCAGTGGGGGCGGAGGGACAGATACGCAGTATTTT
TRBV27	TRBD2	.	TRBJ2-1	CATTRGGSSYNEQFF	TGTGCCACCACCCGGGGCGGGAGCTCCTACAATGAGCAGTTCTTC
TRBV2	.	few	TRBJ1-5	CASSEESNQPQHF	TGTGCCAGCAGTGAGGAGAGCAATCAGCCCCAGCATTTT
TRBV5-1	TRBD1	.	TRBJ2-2	CASSLNSGTGGTGELFF	TGCGCCAGCAGCTTGAACTCGGGGACAGGGGGCACCGGGGAGCTGTTTTTT
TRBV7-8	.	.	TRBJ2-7	CASSLVGDEQYF	TGTGCCAGCAGCTTAGTAGGAGACGAGCAGTACTTC
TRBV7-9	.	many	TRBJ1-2	CASSEGGVGYTF	TGTGCCAGCAGCGAGGGGGGTGTGGGCTACACCTTC
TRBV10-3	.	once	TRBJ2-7	CASSERATSSYEQYF	TGTGCCAGCAGTGAAAGAGCGACAAGCTCCTACGAGCAGTACTTC
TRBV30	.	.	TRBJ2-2	CAWSQNTGELFF	TGTGCCTGGAGTCAAAACACCGGGGAGCTGTTTTTT
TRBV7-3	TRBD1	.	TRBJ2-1	CASSLTADREFNEQFF	TGTGCCAGCAGCTTAACCGCGGACAGGGAATTCAATGAGCAGTTCTTC
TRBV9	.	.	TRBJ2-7	CASSVEGYSYEQYF	TGTGCCAGCAGCGTAGAAGGTTACTCCTACGAGCAGTACTTC
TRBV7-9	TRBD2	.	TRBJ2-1	CASSLVESLAGGRRYEQFF	TGTGCCAGCAGCTTAGTTGAATCGCTAGCGGGAGGGAGGAGGTATGAGCAGTTCTTC
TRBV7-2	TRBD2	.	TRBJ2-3	CASSLDSGSSSDTQYF	TGTGCCAGCAGCTTAGATAGCGGGAGTTCCTCAGATACGCAGTATTTT
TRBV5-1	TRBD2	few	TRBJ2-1	CASTSGRAGAHNEQFF	TGCGCCAGCACCAGCGGGAGGGCCGGGGCCCACAATGAGCAGTTCTTC
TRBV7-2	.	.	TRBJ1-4	CASSLVTNEKLFF	TGTGCCAGCAGCTTAGTAACTAATGAAAAACTGTTTTTT
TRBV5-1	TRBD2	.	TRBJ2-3	CASSLEGLAETLSTDTQYF	TGCGCCAGCAGCTTGGAGGGACTAGCGGAAACCCTTAGCACAGATACGCAGTATTTT
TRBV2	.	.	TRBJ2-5	CASSEVVETQYF	TGTGCCAGCAGTGAGGTGGTGGAGACCCAGTACTTC
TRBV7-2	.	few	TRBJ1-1	CASSPLTGWAFF	TGTGCCAGCAGCCCACTGACAGGTTGGGCTTTCTTT
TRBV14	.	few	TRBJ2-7	CASSQDSSEQYF	TGTGCCAGCAGCCAAGATTCATCCGAGCAGTACTTC